This T cell receptor (beta chain) was sequenced for a study of blood T cell repertoires in COVID-19. Sequenced by immunoSEQ multiplex PCR; TCRdb stores in-frame clones only, minus some. The sample lists around 340,000 clones; more than 70% were seen once. All enrollees were roughly 18 to 89 years old and from approximately 25 US areas. The CDR3 totals 17 residues. The gene calls are TRBV21-1 and TRBJ2-7; the table's D call, TRBD2, was not checked against the DNA. TRBV21-1 is assigned pseudogene status. This sequence was found in a woman aged 25-40 years who had been exposed to COVID-19. The specimen sequenced was PBMCs or T cells enriched from blood (not recorded which). CDR3 sequence: CASSKMWTSGPVYEQYF. DNA of the CDR3: TGTGCCAGCAGCAAAATGTGGACTAGCGGACCCGTCTACGAGCAGTACTTC.